A single sample gave rise to the 23 T cell receptor beta chains below, sequenced in a study of OX40 agonist ivuxolimab in advanced cancers. The method was immunoSEQ multiplex PCR; TCRdb's version includes in-frame clones alone and lacks a portion of them. There are approximately 40,000 clones in the sample; about 90% occur only once, and about 6.3% lies in the top ten. The sequenced sample was CD4+ or CD8+ T cells sorted from blood, obtained in a trial of the OX40 agonist ivuxolimab. These receptors were collected from an adult with an advanced solid tumor such as melanoma, head and neck, liver or kidney cancer.

V and J are TRBV10-1 and TRBJ2-1; 7 bases line up with TRBD1. V lost 7 bases, J lost 10 bases, and 10 bases stayed unmatched. Germline V gene sequence: CDR1 WNHNN, CDR2 SYGVQD (reference sequence). CDR3 length: 13 residues. CDR3 in DNA: TGCGCCAGCACCATGGACAGGAGTGAGGAGCAGTTCTTC. Protein product: CASTMDRSEEQFF.

The J gene is TRBJ2-6, the V gene TRBV5-1, with D perhaps assigned TRBD1 or TRBD2 (6 bases each). This CDR3 comprises 16 residues. Trimming stripped 1 base from V and 2 bases from J, with 10 bases between. Germline V CDR1 and CDR2: SGHRS, YFSETQ. CDR3 in amino acids: CASSLRGQAGANVLTF. CDR3 DNA: TGCGCCAGCAGCTTGCGGGGGCAGGCTGGGGCCAACGTCCTGACTTTC.

The gene calls are TRBV6-5 and TRBJ2-5, with D hard to call. CDR1 is MNHEY and CDR2 is SVGAGI in the germline V gene. The CDR3 covers 13 residues. The V end lost 5 bases, the J end lost 5 bases, and 12 bases lay between the germline ends. The CDR3 protein is CASSLTRRETQYF. In nucleotides, the CDR3 is TGTGCCAGCAGTCTAACCCGAAGGGAGACCCAGTACTTC.

V is TRBV30 and J is TRBJ2-3; D remains unclear. From germline, CDR1 is GTSNPN and CDR2 SVGIG (reference sequence). This CDR3 has 16 amino acids. The germline V and J ends were trimmed by 2 bases and 4 bases, with 19 bases remaining between them. CDR3 residues: CAWSRGEGSGSDTQYF. In DNA, the CDR3 is TGTGCCTGGAGTCGAGGTGAAGGGTCAGGTTCAGATACGCAGTATTTT.

V is TRBV19 and J is TRBJ1-5; 7 bases map to TRBD1. The CDR3 contains 17 residues. Germline trimming cut 7 bases from V and 3 bases from J; bases unmatched to any gene: 15. Germline assignment: CDR1 LNHDA and CDR2 SQIVND (reference sequence). The CDR3 region is CASNLDTGTAFNQPQHF. The CDR3, as DNA: TGTGCCAGTAATCTCGATACCGGGACAGCTTTCAATCAGCCCCAGCATTTT.

The chain is built from TRBV7-3 and TRBJ2-7, with 8 bases fitting TRBD1. V shed 5 bases and J 0 bases; nucleotides not matched to a gene: 3. The V gene's germline CDR1 is SGHTA and CDR2 FQGTGA. The CDR3 is 14 amino acids. The CDR3: CASSLDRASYEQYF. CDR3 nucleotide sequence: TGTGCCAGCAGCCTGGACAGGGCCTCCTACGAGCAGTACTTC.

V gene TRBV5-5 combines with J gene TRBJ2-2, with D maybe TRBD2 (5 bases). The germline V gene encodes CDR1 SGHKS and CDR2 YYEKEE (reference sequence). V lost 1 base to trimming and J lost 4 bases, with 11 bases between them. The CDR3 has 15 amino acids. CDR3 amino acids: CASSLLVGSTGELFF. In DNA, the CDR3 is TGTGCCAGCAGCTTGCTTGTGGGGAGCACCGGGGAGCTGTTTTTT. The full variable domain, rest sourced from reference TRBV5-5 and TRBJ2-2, is DAGVTQSPTHLIKTRGQQVTLRCSPISGHKSVSWYQQVLGQGPQFIFQYYEKEERGRGNFPDRFSARQFPNYSSELNVNALLLGDSALYLCASSLLVGSTGELFFGEGSRLTVL.

As regards this clone: This specimen includes other DNA sequences encoding the same CDR3. This chain joins TRBV11-2 and TRBJ2-7; no clear D gene. V was pared by 1 base and J by 5 bases, with 9 bases between. Germline V gene data show CDR1 as SGHAT and CDR2 as FQNNGV. The CDR3 totals 13 residues. CDR3 in amino acids: CASSLVGRDEQYF. In DNA, the CDR3 is TGTGCCAGCAGCTTAGTAGGTAGAGACGAGCAGTACTTC.

This clone was observed a few times. V is TRBV29-1 and J is TRBJ1-4; the D is unclear. Per the germline V gene, CDR1 is SQVTM and CDR2 is ANQGSEA. This CDR3 is 13 amino acids long. The V gene lost 4 bases and the J gene lost 4 bases, with 10 bases spanning the gap. CDR3 DNA: TGCAGCGTTGTTAGCAGCTTTAATGAAAAACTGTTTTTT. Translating it yields CSVVSSFNEKLFF. Looking up the rest from reference TRBV29-1 and TRBJ1-4 gives the full variable domain: SAVISQKPSRDICQRGTSLTIQCQVDSQVTMMFWYRQQPGQSLTLIATANQGSEATYESGFVIDKFPISRPNLTFSTLTVSNMSPEDSSIYLCSVVSSFNEKLFFGSGTQLSVL.

The CDR3 loop reads CASSPGSGRETQYF. DNA of the CDR3: TGTGCCAGCAGTCCGGGTAGCGGCAGAGAGACCCAGTACTTC. The rearrangement uses TRBV7-3 and TRBJ2-5; D possibly corresponds to TRBD2 (6 bases). Germline V gene sequence: CDR1 SGHTA, CDR2 FQGTGA. The CDR3 length is 14 residues. V dropped 6 bases and J dropped 4 bases, with 15 bases sitting between them. The variable domain in full, with the rest retrieved from reference TRBV7-3 and TRBJ2-5, is GAGVSQTPSNKVTEKGKYVELRCDPISGHTALYWYRQSLGQGPEFLIYFQGTGAADDSGLPNDRFFAVRPEGSVSTLKIQRTERGDSAVYLCASSPGSGRETQYFGPGTRLLVL.

This chain joins TRBV9 and TRBJ2-3; 9 bases line up with TRBD2. The CDR3 consists of 16 residues. The V segment lost 0 bases and the J segment 2 bases; nucleotides outside the gene matches: 4. Germline CDR1 reads SGDLS; CDR2 reads YYNGEE. For the CDR3, the DNA is TGTGCCAGCAGCGTAGCGGCGGGAGGGCCCACAGATACGCAGTATTTT. It yields the protein CASSVAAGGPTDTQYF.

The chain links TRBV27 to TRBJ2-3, with TRBD2 matching 11 bases. The CDR3 is 16 residues long. CDR1 is MNHEY, CDR2 SMNVEV, per germline (reference sequence). V gave up 6 bases and J gave up 2 bases; unmatched junction bases: 7. The CDR3 loop is CASRRLAGSFTDTQYF. The CDR3 bases are TGTGCCAGCAGACGACTAGCGGGGTCTTTCACAGATACGCAGTATTTT.

The rearrangement uses TRBV5-6 and TRBJ2-1; D is perhaps TRBD1 or TRBD2 (5 bases each). The CDR3 loop spans 14 amino acids. Germline-derived CDR1 and CDR2 are SGHDT and YYEEEE. The V gene lost 0 bases and the J gene lost 7 bases, with 11 bases spanning the gap. CDR3 DNA: TGTGCCAGCAGCTTGGGAGGGGCTTTGAATGAGCAGTTCTTC. Protein: CASSLGGALNEQFF. Filled out from reference TRBV5-6 and TRBJ2-1, the complete variable domain reads DAGVTQSPTHLIKTRGQQVTLRCSPKSGHDTVSWYQQALGQGPQFIFQYYEEEERQRGNFPDRFSGHQFPNYSSELNVNALLLGDSALYLCASSLGGALNEQFFGPGTRLTVL.

The chain has TRBV14 and TRBJ1-1, with no clear D. The CDR3 spans 13 residues. Trimming cost V 0 bases and J 0 bases, with 2 bases left between them. Per the germline V gene, CDR1 is SGHDN and CDR2 is FVKESK. This CDR3 reads CASSQDMNTEAFF. The DNA for the CDR3 is TGTGCCAGCAGCCAAGATATGAACACTGAAGCTTTCTTT.

This chain uses TRBV5-1 with TRBJ2-7; 12 positions agree with TRBD1. The CDR3 is 16 amino acids. Germline assignment: CDR1 SGHRS and CDR2 YFSETQ. After removal of 0 bases from V and 5 bases from J, the junction contained 6 bases not matched to a gene. CDR3 nucleotide sequence: TGCGCCAGCAGCTTGGGATGGGACAGGGGGCTCAACGAGCAGTACTTC. Protein product: CASSLGWDRGLNEQYF.

V gene TRBV2 combines with J gene TRBJ2-6; 10 bases line up with TRBD2. V dropped 4 bases and J dropped 1; count of bases not matched to a gene: 1. The CDR3 totals 16 residues. Germline V gene data show CDR1 as SNHLY and CDR2 as FYNNEI. The CDR3 DNA is TGTGCCAGCAGTGGGGGACTAGCGTCTGGGGCCAACGTCCTGACTTTC. Translated: CASSGGLASGANVLTF.

The rearrangement joins TRBV5-8 to TRBJ1-4; D not resolved. CDR1 and CDR2 (germline): SGHTS, YDEGEE. V was trimmed by 5 bases and J by 7 bases, leaving 6 bases between them. The CDR3 is 11 residues long. The CDR3 protein is CASRPFEKLFF. CDR3 nucleotides: TGTGCCAGCAGACCATTTGAAAAACTGTTTTTT.

V is TRBV12-5 and J is TRBJ2-1; tentative D call: TRBD1 (5 bases). Germline values: CDR1 LGHNT, CDR2 FRNRAP. CDR3 length: 13 residues. Deletions cut 2 bases from V and 9 bases from J, with 11 bases between. CDR3 DNA sequence: TGTGCTAGTGGTTTGAACCAGGGTCTTGAGCAGTTCTTC. Protein product: CASGLNQGLEQFF.

This sequence joins TRBV6-5 and TRBJ2-5, with 10 bases fitting TRBD1. In germline, CDR1 is MNHEY, CDR2 SVGAGI. The trim removed 8 bases at V and 4 bases at J, leaving 10 bases unmatched. The CDR3 length is 15 residues. The CDR3 DNA reads TGTGCCAGCGTCACCTATGGGACAGGGGTAGAGACCCAGTACTTC. As protein: CASVTYGTGVETQYF.

This chain links TRBV21-1 with TRBJ2-6; the D segment call TRBD1 is taken from the table without a DNA check. TRBV21-1 is termed a pseudogene. This CDR3 region has 19 residues. For the CDR3, the DNA is TGTGCCAGCAGCGGGGACAGGGGACAAGACCCCTCTGGGGCCAACGTCCTGACTTTC. Residues: CASSGDRGQDPSGANVLTF.

The DNA for the CDR3 is TGCGCCAGCAGGAGAGATTCGAGCACAGATACGCAGTATTTT. Translated, it gives CASRRDSSTDTQYF. The V call is TRBV10-1, the J call TRBJ2-3; unclear D gene. Trimming stripped 6 bases from V and 0 bases from J, with 10 bases between. Germline V gene sequence: CDR1 WNHNN, CDR2 SYGVQD (reference sequence). CDR3 length equals 14 residues.

CDR3: CAWSSLGSGNTIYF. CDR3 nucleotide sequence: TGTGCCTGGAGTAGCTTGGGCTCTGGAAACACCATATATTTT. This sequence joins TRBV30 and TRBJ1-3; D unresolved. The CDR3 runs to 14 residues. From germline, CDR1 is GTSNPN and CDR2 SVGIG (reference sequence). V was clipped by 2 bases and J by 0 bases, with 8 bases between them.

The genes are TRBV21-1 and TRBJ2-1; the table's D call of TRBD2 was not tested on the DNA. TRBV21-1 is designated a pseudogene. CDR3 length: 15 amino acids. The CDR3 DNA is TGTGCCAGCAGCAAAGCTCGGACTAGCGGAAATGAGCAGTTCTTC. It translates to CASSKARTSGNEQFF.